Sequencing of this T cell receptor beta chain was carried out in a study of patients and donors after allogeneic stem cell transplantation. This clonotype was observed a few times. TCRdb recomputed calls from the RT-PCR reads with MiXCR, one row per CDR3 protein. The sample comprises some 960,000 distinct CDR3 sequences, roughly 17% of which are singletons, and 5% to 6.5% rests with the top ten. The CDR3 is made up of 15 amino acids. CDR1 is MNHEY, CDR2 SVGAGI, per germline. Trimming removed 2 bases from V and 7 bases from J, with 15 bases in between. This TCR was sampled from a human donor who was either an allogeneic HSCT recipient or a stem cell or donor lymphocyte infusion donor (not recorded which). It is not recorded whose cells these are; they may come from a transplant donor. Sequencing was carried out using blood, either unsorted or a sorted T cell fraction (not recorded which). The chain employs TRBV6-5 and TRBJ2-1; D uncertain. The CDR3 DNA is TGTGCCAGCAGTTACGCCGTCGCCTCGCATAATGAGCAGTTCTTC. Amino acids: CASSYAVASHNEQFF.